This T cell receptor beta chain is drawn from a study of vaccination and CD4 T cells after COVID-19 (dated by TCRdb to between 2020 and 2023). As for the study more broadly: Convalescent patients had a positive SARS-CoV-2 result on nasal swab PCR, and of these patients, several had mild disease and one had severe disease. Two doses of either the Pfizer-BioNTech BNT162b2 vaccine (n=8) or the Moderna mRNA-1273 vaccine (n=2) were administered to participants. The convalescent cohort comprised six males and four females, including two Hispanic individuals, seven Caucasians, two Asians and one multiracial person. Control cultures used a CEFX viral epitope pool as positive control, an HIV-1 Nef peptide pool as negative control, or no peptide. Post-COVID blood samples were collected from convalescent patients a median of around 96 days after diagnosis, with a range of roughly 35 to 180 days. The cultures were stimulated with overlapping spike peptide pools from SARS-CoV-2 and from the common cold coronaviruses HCoV-NL63, HCoV-OC43 and HCoV-229E. In nine to eleven COVID-19 convalescent patients and a few infection-naive healthy vaccine recipients, researchers compared the spike-specific CD4+ TCR repertoire from before mRNA vaccination with the repertoire from after. Post-vaccine blood samples were obtained a median of about 70 days after the second vaccine dose, with a range of about 13 to 241 days.

Spanning cysteine to phenylalanine, the CDR3 consists of 14 amino acids. Kept here is only the CDR3 DNA, which spans 42 bases and is read in frame from base 1. The germline V gene (reference sequence) gives CDR1 as MNHEY and CDR2 as SMNVEV. V is pared back by 6 bases and J by 6 bases, with 15 bases lying between the germline termini. Library construction relied on PCR. DNA from cultured CD4+ T cells underwent TCR sequencing with the Oncomine TCR Beta short-read assay at the Johns Hopkins FTIC core. Genomic DNA was extracted from the cultured CD4+ T cells with the QIAamp micro DNA kit. The Oncomine TCR Beta libraries from cultured CD4+ T cells were pooled using unique dual indexes and then sequenced on an Illumina iSeq 100. Under the source paper's analysis protocol: Non-productive sequences were removed, and CDR3s that did not start with C, did not end with F or W, or were shorter than 7 amino acids were discarded. Antigen-specific clonotypes were identified using the MANAFEST web application through comparison of peptide-stimulated wells with reference and other culture wells. An FDR below 0.05, an odds ratio above 5, and a productive frequency above 0.1% in at least two of three replicate wells were required for clones to be considered positive. Clonotypes that were significantly expanded in both SARS-CoV-2 spike wells and at least one common cold coronavirus spike condition were defined as cross-reactive. Similarity between CDR3 sequences was evaluated in R version 3.6.1 using Levenshtein distances (stringdist) and unrooted phylogenetic trees (ape). TCRdb reran the public reads through fastp at Q25 and MiXCR, keeping productive beta chains. Records with the same CDR3 protein are collapsed into one entry carrying the most frequent genes and DNA. The V and J calls follow TCRdb's processing rather than the paper's. The sample table lists some 11,000 distinct CDR3 sequences, over 25% of them with a count of one. Roughly 12% of the sample is taken by the ten largest.

Findings and caveats that apply to the study as a whole: The median count of SARS-CoV-2-reactive clonotypes went up from 20 to 25 after infection to 38 after vaccination, although the change was not significant. Of the vaccine-specific clones found in convalescent patients, nearly all (304 of 307) were mono-reactive for SARS-CoV-2 spike instead of being cross-reactive with common cold coronaviruses. Among the post-vaccine SARS-CoV-2-reactive clones in convalescent patients, a median 86.3% showed up only after vaccination, which suggests vaccine-specific priming. Relatively few convalescent patients were included in the study, and early timepoints after natural infection were not analyzed.

The treatment or condition label, read with the paper, signifies: approximately 10-day PBMC culture with coronavirus spike peptide pools or control peptides (ViraFEST assay). The ViraFEST assay, used in the study, expanded antigen-specific T cells with peptide pools and then identified the expanded clonotypes through TCR sequencing. The convalescent patients' positive SARS-CoV-2 PCR tests were from March to December 2020, which was before the Alpha, Beta and Delta variants emerged in the United States. Fewer than 2.5 million PBMCs per well were cultured in IMDM with roughly 5.5% human AB serum and 8 to 10 IU/ml IL-2, plus 10 ug/ml peptide pools. On days 3 and 7, half of the culture medium was replaced with fresh IL-2-containing medium. CD4+ T cells were isolated after around 9 days of culture through negative selection using the EasySep CD4+ T cell isolation kit. Ficoll-Paque Plus gradient centrifugation was used to isolate PBMCs from whole blood, and the isolated PBMCs were then either used fresh or cryopreserved at -140C. In general, triplicate wells were set up for every culture condition.

This clonotype was observed a handful of times. This clone's antigen is unknown. No base-level quality is on record; no much larger clone is a single base apart. Recombination connected TRBV27 to TRBJ1-5; the D gene is perhaps TRBD1, on 6 matching bases. This receptor was taken from a human donor who had recovered from COVID-19. The specimen was CD4+ T cells from blood, cultured in vitro, collected after SARS-CoV-2 vaccination. The DNA reads as follows: TGTGCCAGCAGCCTATCCGAAGGGGGTCAGCCCCAGCATTTT. This encodes CASSLSEGGQPQHF.